Below, one T cell receptor (beta chain) is given with its context. The data are from a study of PD-L1 blockade in urothelial cancer. Time point of the sample: pretreatment peripheral blood. The V gene end was trimmed by 6 bases and the J gene end by 6 bases; junction bases not matched to a gene: 16. Looked up from germline, CDR1 is SNHLY and CDR2 is FYNNEI. CDR3 length equals 17 residues. Produced via immunoSEQ multiplex PCR; TCRdb's table is partial and in-frame only. The sample has about 87,000 clones, roughly 90% seen once; the top ten hold about 1%. The input for sequencing was PBMCs, taken around atezolizumab (anti-PD-L1) treatment. The sequence was collected from a woman of 80 years or more with urothelial cancer. V is TRBV2 and J is TRBJ1-5, with 8 bases lining up with TRBD1. In DNA, the CDR3 is TGTGCCAGCAGCCTCCCCGGACAGGGCAGGGCGAGTCAGCCCCAGCATTTT. Translating gives CASSLPGQGRASQPQHF.